A selection of T cell receptor beta chains follows, all from one sample in a study of cytomegalovirus exposure and HLA in healthy donors. Some clones are missing from TCRdb's copy, which holds only in-frame ones; the method was immunoSEQ multiplex PCR. The sample includes 35,000 to 45,000 clones, about two thirds seen only once; the top ten take 3% to 4%. The sequencing input was PBMCs. These receptors all stem from a young woman in good health and CMV-seronegative. The CDR3 runs from the conserved cysteine through the conserved F or W. Each record gives: D gene, V gene, clone size, J gene, CDR3 DNA, CDR3 protein. D genes are given only for firm matches. For some rows the clone size is stated as once, few or many, or as a class when expanded; others skip it.

d_call: NA; v_call: TRBV5-6; clone_size: medium-sized; j_call: TRBJ1-4; cdr3_nt: TGTGCCAGCAGCAGGGGACTCAATGAAAAACTGTTTTTT; cdr3_aa: CASSRGLNEKLFF
d_call: NA; v_call: TRBV10-1; clone_size: NA; j_call: TRBJ1-2; cdr3_nt: TGCGCCAGCAGTAGGAGGGGTTCAGGCTACACCTTC; cdr3_aa: CASSRRGSGYTF
d_call: NA; v_call: TRBV28; clone_size: NA; j_call: TRBJ1-4; cdr3_nt: TGTGCCAGCAGTTCAGGGTGGAGTAATGAAAAACTGTTTTTT; cdr3_aa: CASSSGWSNEKLFF
d_call: TRBD2; v_call: TRBV29-1; clone_size: NA; j_call: TRBJ2-3; cdr3_nt: TGCAGCGTTGAAGAGTGGGATCGGGGGGGAGATACGCAGTATTTT; cdr3_aa: CSVEEWDRGGDTQYF
d_call: TRBD2; v_call: TRBV30; clone_size: NA; j_call: TRBJ2-3; cdr3_nt: TGTGCCTGGAGTGTACGGGGGACTAGCGGGGGAGCAAGGGATACGCAGTATTTT; cdr3_aa: CAWSVRGTSGGARDTQYF
d_call: NA; v_call: TRBV15; clone_size: NA; j_call: TRBJ2-3; cdr3_nt: TGTGCCACCAGCAGAGATCTCTCCGTAGATACGCAGTATTTT; cdr3_aa: CATSRDLSVDTQYF
d_call: TRBD1; v_call: TRBV7-8; clone_size: NA; j_call: TRBJ1-2; cdr3_nt: TGTGCCAGCAGACCTACGACAGGGGGCGATTCCTCCTATGGCTACACCTTC; cdr3_aa: CASRPTTGGDSSYGYTF
d_call: NA; v_call: TRBV6-5; clone_size: NA; j_call: TRBJ2-3; cdr3_nt: TGTGCCAGCAGGGGGCGGACCACAGATACGCAGTATTTT; cdr3_aa: CASRGRTTDTQYF
d_call: TRBD1; v_call: TRBV7-9; clone_size: NA; j_call: TRBJ1-2; cdr3_nt: TGTGCCAGCAGCGGACAGGAGGTTTATGGCTACACCTTC; cdr3_aa: CASSGQEVYGYTF
d_call: NA; v_call: TRBV5-6; clone_size: NA; j_call: TRBJ2-1; cdr3_nt: TGTGCCAGCAGCCCCACAGCCAGCTCCTACAATGAGCAGTTCTTC; cdr3_aa: CASSPTASSYNEQFF
d_call: NA; v_call: TRBV30; clone_size: NA; j_call: TRBJ1-5; cdr3_nt: TGTGCCTGCACGGGGCAGGCGGGGGCAGATGGCAATCAGCCCCAGCATTTT; cdr3_aa: CACTGQAGADGNQPQHF
d_call: NA; v_call: TRBV30; clone_size: NA; j_call: TRBJ1-1; cdr3_nt: TGTGCCTGGAGTTTAAGCGGACTCCGTGAAGCTTTCTTT; cdr3_aa: CAWSLSGLREAFF
d_call: NA; v_call: TRBV15; clone_size: few; j_call: TRBJ2-2; cdr3_nt: TGTGCCACCAGCTTAGGACTGAACACCGGGGAGCTGTTTTTT; cdr3_aa: CATSLGLNTGELFF
d_call: NA; v_call: TRBV6-1; clone_size: NA; j_call: TRBJ1-1; cdr3_nt: TGTGCCAGCATATCTGGCGGGGGGGCAAGCACTGAAGCTTTCTTT; cdr3_aa: CASISGGGASTEAFF
d_call: TRBD1; v_call: TRBV29-1; clone_size: NA; j_call: TRBJ1-1; cdr3_nt: TGCAGCGTGTACAGGGCGGACAGGGCGGCTTTCTTT; cdr3_aa: CSVYRADRAAFF
d_call: NA; v_call: TRBV15; clone_size: NA; j_call: TRBJ2-3; cdr3_nt: TGTGCCACCAGCAGAGATCCTAGCACAGATACGCAGTATTTT; cdr3_aa: CATSRDPSTDTQYF
d_call: NA; v_call: TRBV5-1; clone_size: NA; j_call: TRBJ2-7; cdr3_nt: TGCGCCAGCAGCTCCCCCGGCTGGAGGGAAGATAGCGAGCAGTACTTC; cdr3_aa: CASSSPGWREDSEQYF
d_call: TRBD2; v_call: TRBV5-1; clone_size: once; j_call: TRBJ2-3; cdr3_nt: TGCGCCAGCAGCAGTCCCTTAGCGGGGGATACGCAGTATTTT; cdr3_aa: CASSSPLAGDTQYF
d_call: NA; v_call: TRBV7-2; clone_size: NA; j_call: TRBJ1-1; cdr3_nt: TGTGCCAGCAGCTTAGACTGGACTGAAGCTTTCTTT; cdr3_aa: CASSLDWTEAFF
d_call: TRBD1; v_call: TRBV28; clone_size: NA; j_call: TRBJ1-1; cdr3_nt: TGTGCCAGCAGTTTTGGGTACAGGGGCTACACTTTCTTT; cdr3_aa: CASSFGYRGYTFF